These 32 T cell receptor beta chains were all obtained from the same sample, sequenced in a study of Graves' ophthalmopathy and Graves' hyperthyroidism. The authors amplified TCR beta CDR3 regions, and they did so from RNA transcripts for repertoire sequencing. An initial RT-PCR round employing HTBI primers preceded a second-round multiplex PCR. TCRdb fed the multiplex PCR reads into MiXCR, producing one record per CDR3 protein. The sample contains 400,000 or so distinct CDR3 sequences, 15% of which appear only once. Sequencing input: peripheral blood. The receptors were sampled from a woman aged 18-29 years with stable Graves' hyperthyroidism.

There are a few counts of this clonotype. This rearrangement joins TRBV20-1 to TRBJ2-7, with 8 bases identical to TRBD1. This CDR3 is 17 amino acids long. CDR1 DFQATT and CDR2 SNEGSKA come from the germline V gene (reference sequence). J gave up 0 bases and V 5 bases, and 15 bases lay outside the gene matches. Written as DNA, the CDR3 is TGCAGTGCTGGGCTCCTCAGGGGGCCCTTTCTCTCCTACGAGCAGTACTTC. The encoded protein is CSAGLLRGPFLSYEQYF.

This clonotype was counted only a few times. The chain links TRBV29-1 to TRBJ1-1, with 7 bases lining up with TRBD1. The CDR3 is 12 residues long. J lost 8 bases, V lost 4 bases, and 7 bases had no gene match. Germline V gene lookup returns CDR1 SQVTM and CDR2 ANQGSEA. In DNA, the CDR3 is TGCAGCGTTGCCCGGACAGGTTCGGAAGCTTTCTTT. Its protein is CSVARTGSEAFF.

This clonotype was seen a few times. Germline and junction disagree at one end, which may indicate a read error. The V call is TRBV3-1, the J call TRBJ2-7, with 15 bases lining up with TRBD2. Germline V gene lookup returns CDR1 LGHDT and CDR2 YNNKEL (reference sequence). There are 14 residues in the CDR3. Here the CDR3 reads CASGQGLAGGQKYF. The CDR3 bases are TGTGCCAGCGGCCAAGGACTAGCGGGGGGGCAGAAGTACTTC.

This clonotype was counted many times. The chain combines TRBV20-1 with TRBJ1-1; D might be TRBD1 (5 bases). The length of the CDR3 is 14 residues. Per the germline V gene, CDR1 is DFQATT and CDR2 is SNEGSKA (reference sequence). V was shortened by 6 bases and J by 3 bases, with 17 bases between the two germline ends. The CDR3, as DNA: TGCAGTGCCCGAGGTTTAGTGGGGGACACTGAAGCTTTCTTT. This encodes CSARGLVGDTEAFF.

This clonotype was recorded a few times. The rearrangement joins TRBV6-5 to TRBJ2-7, with 10 bases fitting TRBD2. CDR1 is MNHEY and CDR2 is SVGAGI in the germline V gene. There are 15 residues in the CDR3. V shed 0 bases and J 3 bases; nucleotides not matched to a gene: 2. This chain's CDR3 is CASSYSSSGSYEQYF. For the CDR3, the DNA is TGTGCCAGCAGTTACTCGTCTAGCGGGAGCTACGAGCAGTACTTC.

This clonotype was picked up many times. One end of the junction varies from germline; a read error may be responsible. The CDR3 nucleotides are TGTGCCACCAGTGATTTGGCCAGGACCTACTTC. Its protein product is CATSDLARTYF. The chain employs TRBV24-1 and TRBJ1-2; D remains unclear. The CDR3 is 11 residues long. Germline V CDR1 and CDR2: KGHDR, SFDVKD.

Ten or more counts support this clonotype. The chain has TRBV19 and TRBJ1-2; 10 bases align to TRBD1. Losses at the gene ends were 3 bases for V and 2 bases for J; bases not matched to a gene: 9. The CDR3 covers 17 residues. Germline values: CDR1 LNHDA, CDR2 SQIVND (reference sequence). The CDR3 is CASSIHSLGQGNYGYTF. CDR3 sequence (DNA): TGTGCCAGTAGTATTCACTCTCTGGGACAGGGGAACTATGGCTACACCTTC.

This clonotype has just a few counts. The chain uses TRBV11-2 and TRBJ2-5; TRBD2 aligns across 15 bases. The CDR3 has 18 residues. The V segment lost 5 bases and the J segment 2 bases; nucleotides outside the gene matches: 9. CDR1 and CDR2 (germline): SGHAT, FQNNGV. The CDR3 nucleotides are TGTGCCAGCAGCCCCGGTGGGACTAGCGGGGGGAGACAAGAGACCCAGTACTTC. Amino acids: CASSPGGTSGGRQETQYF.

This chain joins TRBV20-1 and TRBJ2-7; TRBD2 matches at 8 bases. V dropped 6 bases and J dropped 0; count of bases not matched to a gene: 10. The CDR3 is 15 amino acids. Germline assignment: CDR1 DFQATT and CDR2 SNEGSKA (reference sequence). In DNA, the CDR3 is TGCAGTGCCACGGAGGGCGGGAGGAACTCCTACGAGCAGTACTTC. Protein sequence: CSATEGGRNSYEQYF.

This clonotype was counted ten times or more. V gene TRBV15 combines with J gene TRBJ2-7; perhaps TRBD1 as D (6 bases). V was cut by 0 bases and J by 7 bases, with 13 bases left in between. CDR1 LNHNV and CDR2 YYDKDF come from the germline V gene (reference sequence). The CDR3 is 14 amino acids. CDR3 in amino acids: CATSRDLGAWEQYF. The CDR3 nucleotides are TGTGCCACCAGCAGAGATCTGGGGGCGTGGGAGCAGTACTTC. Full variable domain (missing parts from reference TRBV15 and TRBJ2-7): DAMVIQNPRYQVTQFGKPVTLSCSQTLNHNVMYWYQQKSSQAPKLLFHYYDKDFNNEADTPDNFQSRRPNTSFCFLDIRSPGLGDTAMYLCATSRDLGAWEQYFGPGTRLTVT.

This clonotype was found many times. The J gene is TRBJ1-2, the V gene TRBV5-1; 7 bases are a match to TRBD1. The V gene's germline CDR1 is SGHRS and CDR2 YFSETQ. Unmatched junction bases numbered 9, after V lost 0 bases and J lost 4 bases. CDR3 length: 16 amino acids. The CDR3 DNA reads TGCGCCAGCAGCTTGGACTGGGCAGGGGGTGGCTATGGCTACACCTTC. Translation gives CASSLDWAGGGYGYTF.

The sample holds a few counts of this clonotype. The chain combines TRBV30 with TRBJ2-5; TRBD1 matches 10 bases. The CDR3 runs to 15 residues. CDR1 is GTSNPN, CDR2 SVGIG, per germline (reference sequence). V lost 5 bases and J lost 6; bases outside the gene matches: 12. CDR3 nucleotide sequence: TGTGCCTGGCAGTTTATGGGACAGGGGAGGAAGACCCAGTACTTC. This encodes CAWQFMGQGRKTQYF.

This clonotype was detected many times. This chain connects TRBV11-2 to TRBJ1-3; D is uncertain. Trimming took 2 bases from V and 1 from J, leaving 6 bases between them. The CDR3 is made up of 14 amino acids. Germline CDR1 is SGHAT and CDR2 is FQNNGV. Here the CDR3 reads CASSLMGSGNTIYF. CDR3 DNA sequence: TGTGCCAGCAGCTTAATGGGATCTGGAAACACCATATATTTT.

This clonotype was observed many times. One junction end does not reproduce the germline sequence, and a read error may be involved. The V and J genes are TRBV20-1 and TRBJ2-7; D is undetermined. CDR1 DFQATT and CDR2 SNEGSKA come from the germline V gene (reference sequence). The CDR3 runs 12 residues. CDR3 sequence: CSADTPRADGNF. CDR3 nucleotide sequence: TGCAGTGCCGACACCCCTCGGGCCGACGGAAACTTC.

At least ten counts were recorded for this clonotype. V and J are TRBV10-3 and TRBJ1-2; TRBD1 might be the D (5 bases). The CDR3 is made up of 12 amino acids. V was shortened by 6 bases and J by 4 bases, with 9 bases between the two germline ends. The germline V gene encodes CDR1 ENHRY and CDR2 SYGVKD. In DNA form, the CDR3 reads TGTGCCATCAGCGAGGGGATCTATGGCTACACCTTC. It is translated as CAISEGIYGYTF.

Many counts were recorded for this clonotype. The CDR3 loop is CASRSPGTVGRTRETQYF. The CDR3 DNA sequence: TGTGCCAGCAGGTCTCCCGGGACGGTGGGGAGAACAAGAGAGACCCAGTACTTC. The rearrangement joins TRBV7-2 to TRBJ2-5; either TRBD1 or TRBD2 may fit D (5 bases each). The CDR3 contains 18 residues. Per germline, CDR1 SGHTA and CDR2 FQGNSA. The V gene lost 6 bases and the J gene lost 4 bases, with 27 bases spanning the gap.

This clonotype was detected many times. This chain links TRBV25-1 with TRBJ1-2, with D possibly matching TRBD1 (6 bases). Trimming left V 6 bases short and J 5 bases short, with 19 bases between. Germline V CDR1 and CDR2: MGHDK, SYGVNS. The CDR3 sequence is 15 residues long. The CDR3 region has the DNA TGTGCCAGCAGCACCCCCCGGGGGCCCGGATATGGCTACACCTTC. It is translated as CASSTPRGPGYGYTF.

This clonotype was detected ten times or more. V usage is TRBV27 and J usage is TRBJ1-1, with TRBD1 identical over 7 bases. The CDR3 is made up of 13 amino acids. The V and J ends lost 6 bases and 7 bases, in that order; junction bases with no gene match: 8. In germline, CDR1 is MNHEY, CDR2 SMNVEV (reference sequence). CDR3 sequence: CASSLGTVDEAFF. Written as DNA, the CDR3 is TGTGCCAGCAGCCTTGGGACAGTGGATGAAGCTTTCTTT.

This clonotype was seen ten or more times. J is TRBJ2-4 and V is TRBV20-1; a weak D match, TRBD2 (7 bases). Germline CDR1 reads DFQATT; CDR2 reads SNEGSKA (reference sequence). This CDR3 has 16 residues. V was clipped by 0 bases and J by 5 bases, with 17 bases between them. In DNA, the CDR3 is TGCAGTGCTAGAGATATGGGGGGGGCCCAGGAAAACATTCAGTACTTC. It specifies CSARDMGGAQENIQYF.

The chain carries TRBV20-1 and TRBJ2-7; 9 nucleotides line up with TRBD1. V dropped 2 bases and J dropped 6; count of bases not matched to a gene: 8. The CDR3 contains 14 residues. Looked up from germline, CDR1 is DFQATT and CDR2 is SNEGSKA (reference sequence). For the CDR3, the DNA is TGCAGTGCTAGATCGGGGGGACAGGGCAGCGAGCAGTACTTC. It yields the protein CSARSGGQGSEQYF.

The chain links TRBV6-5 to TRBJ1-5, with unresolved D. From germline, CDR1 is MNHEY and CDR2 SVGAGI. Trimming cost V 4 bases and J 9 bases, with 13 bases left between them. This CDR3 is built from 13 residues. The DNA for the CDR3 is TGTGCCAGCAGTTGGACGGTCGAGCGGCCCCAGCATTTT. Amino acid sequence: CASSWTVERPQHF.

This clonotype was observed a few times. The chain recombines TRBV6-1 with TRBJ1-1, with 8 bases identical to TRBD1. V gave up 2 bases and J gave up 7 bases; unmatched junction bases: 6. The CDR3 is 14 residues long. Germline-derived CDR1 and CDR2 are MNHNS and SASEGT. CDR3 sequence: CASSERGGTGEAFF. CDR3 coding DNA: TGTGCCAGCAGTGAAAGGGGTGGGACAGGTGAAGCTTTCTTT.

The chain uses TRBV12-3 or TRBV12-4 and TRBJ2-7; TRBD1 matches 9 bases. This CDR3 contains 13 residues. The trim removed 8 bases at V and 7 bases at J, leaving 9 bases unmatched. The CDR3 region has the DNA TGTGCCAGCTGTCCAAGACAGGGGGGGGAGCAGTACTTC. Translating gives CASCPRQGGEQYF.

This clonotype was counted between two and nine times. V gene TRBV5-1 combines with J gene TRBJ2-6; D is undetermined. CDR1 is SGHRS and CDR2 is YFSETQ in the germline V gene. The CDR3 consists of 15 residues. The V end was cut by 2 bases, the J end by 2 bases, with 8 bases between. For the CDR3, the DNA is TGCGCCAGCAGCTTCAACACAGCTGGGGCCAACGTCCTGACTTTC. Translating it yields CASSFNTAGANVLTF.

V is TRBV6-1 and J is TRBJ2-5; D is uncertain. The CDR3 is made up of 13 amino acids. Germline lookup yields CDR1 MNHNS and CDR2 SASEGT. V was trimmed by 1 base and J by 7 bases, leaving 10 bases between them. The CDR3 loop is CASSEGLMATQYF. The DNA of the CDR3 is TGTGCCAGCAGTGAAGGGCTCATGGCGACCCAGTACTTC.

This clonotype was found many times. V usage is TRBV12-3 or TRBV12-4 and J usage is TRBJ1-2; 7 nucleotides line up with TRBD1. The CDR3 consists of 14 residues. The ends lost 6 bases at V and 4 bases at J; junction bases unmatched: 8. The CDR3 nucleotides read TGTGCCAGCAGCCAAGGGGGCCGTGGCTATGGCTACACCTTC. This encodes CASSQGGRGYGYTF.

This clonotype was counted ten times or more. The chain joins TRBV29-1 to TRBJ1-1; D unclear. Trimming cost V 7 bases and J 5 bases, with 11 bases left between them. This CDR3 contains 11 residues. The germline gives CDR1 SQVTM, CDR2 ANQGSEA. The CDR3 DNA is TGCAGCGCCTACCAAGGAACTGAAGCTTTCTTT. It encodes CSAYQGTEAFF.

This clonotype appeared many times. V is TRBV27 and J is TRBJ1-6; D is unclear. Trimming stripped 10 bases from V and 6 bases from J, with 13 bases between. The V gene's germline CDR1 is MNHEY and CDR2 SMNVEV (reference sequence). The CDR3 contains 13 residues. This CDR3 reads CATGSPPNSPLHF. CDR3 sequence (DNA): TGTGCCACCGGATCCCCCCCTAATTCACCCCTCCACTTT.

This clonotype appeared a few times. The gene calls are TRBV2 and TRBJ2-5; D gene unclear. V lost 4 bases to trimming and J lost 2 bases, with 8 bases between them. Germline CDR1 SNHLY, CDR2 FYNNEI. The CDR3 loop spans 13 amino acids. CDR3 nucleotides: TGTGCCAGCAGTGGGGGATTGCAAGAGACCCAGTACTTC. This gives the protein CASSGGLQETQYF.

At least ten counts were recorded for this clonotype. This chain uses TRBV12-3 or TRBV12-4 with TRBJ2-5; D ambiguous. This CDR3 region has 8 residues. V dropped 11 bases and J dropped 6 bases, with 4 bases sitting between them. CDR3 loop: CALKTQYF. The CDR3 DNA is TGTGCCCTAAAGACCCAGTACTTC.

This clonotype was counted only a few times. This chain joins TRBV7-6 and TRBJ1-1, with D possibly TRBD1 on 6 matching bases. Per the germline V gene, CDR1 is SGHVS and CDR2 is FNYEAQ. The germline V and J ends were trimmed by 4 bases and 5 bases, with 14 bases remaining between them. CDR3 length: 14 amino acids. The CDR3 region is CASSSNRAGTEAFF. The CDR3 region has the DNA TGTGCCAGCAGCTCCAACAGGGCAGGAACTGAAGCTTTCTTT.

This clonotype was detected many times. This chain connects TRBV6-2 or TRBV6-3 to TRBJ1-2; 8 nucleotides line up with TRBD1. Germline assignment: CDR1 MNHEY and CDR2 SVGEGT. CDR3 length equals 11 residues. V lost 6 bases and J lost 10; bases outside the gene matches: 4. The CDR3 sequence is CASRTDRDYTF. The DNA of the CDR3 is TGTGCCAGCAGGACGGACAGGGACTACACCTTC.